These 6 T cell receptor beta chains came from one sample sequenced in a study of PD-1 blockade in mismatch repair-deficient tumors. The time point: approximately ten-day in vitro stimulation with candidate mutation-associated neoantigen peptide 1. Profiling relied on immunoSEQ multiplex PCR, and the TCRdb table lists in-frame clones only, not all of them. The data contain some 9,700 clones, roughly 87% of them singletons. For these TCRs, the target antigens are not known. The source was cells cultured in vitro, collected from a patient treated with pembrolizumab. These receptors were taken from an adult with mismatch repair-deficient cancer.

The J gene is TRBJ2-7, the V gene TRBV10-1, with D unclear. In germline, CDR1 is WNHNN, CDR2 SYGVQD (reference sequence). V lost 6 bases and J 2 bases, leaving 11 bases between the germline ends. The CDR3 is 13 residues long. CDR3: CASSLDGTYEQYF. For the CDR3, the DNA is TGCGCCAGCAGCTTGGACGGAACCTACGAGCAGTACTTC.

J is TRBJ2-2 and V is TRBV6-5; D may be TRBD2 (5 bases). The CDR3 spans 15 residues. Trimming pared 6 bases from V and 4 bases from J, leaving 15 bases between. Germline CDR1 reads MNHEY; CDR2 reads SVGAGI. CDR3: CASRPLAIGTGELFF. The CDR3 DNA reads TGTGCCAGCAGACCTCTAGCTATAGGCACCGGGGAGCTGTTTTTT.

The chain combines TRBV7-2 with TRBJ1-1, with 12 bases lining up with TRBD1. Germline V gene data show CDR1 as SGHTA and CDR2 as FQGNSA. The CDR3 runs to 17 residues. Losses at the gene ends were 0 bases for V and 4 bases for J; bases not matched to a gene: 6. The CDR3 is CASSLAKGTGGITEAFF. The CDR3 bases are TGTGCCAGCAGCTTAGCTAAGGGGACAGGGGGCATCACTGAAGCTTTCTTT.

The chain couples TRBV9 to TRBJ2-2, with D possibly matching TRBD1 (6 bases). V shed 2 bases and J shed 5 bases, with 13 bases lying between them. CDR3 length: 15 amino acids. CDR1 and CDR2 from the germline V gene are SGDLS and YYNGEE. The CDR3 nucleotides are TGTGCCAGCAGCGTCGGATACAGGGTGACCGGGGAGCTGTTTTTT. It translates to CASSVGYRVTGELFF.

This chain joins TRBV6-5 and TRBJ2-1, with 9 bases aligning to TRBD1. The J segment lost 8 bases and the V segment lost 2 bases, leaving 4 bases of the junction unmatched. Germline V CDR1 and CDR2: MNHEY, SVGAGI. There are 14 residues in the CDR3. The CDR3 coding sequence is TGTGCCAGCAGTTACCGACAGGGGGACGATGAGCAGTTCTTC. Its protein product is CASSYRQGDDEQFF.

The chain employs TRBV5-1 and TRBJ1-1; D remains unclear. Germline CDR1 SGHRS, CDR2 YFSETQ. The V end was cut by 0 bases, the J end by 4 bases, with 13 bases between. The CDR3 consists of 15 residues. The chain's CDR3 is CASSLAGIETTEAFF. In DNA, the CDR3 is TGCGCCAGCAGCTTGGCAGGCATAGAGACCACTGAAGCTTTCTTT.